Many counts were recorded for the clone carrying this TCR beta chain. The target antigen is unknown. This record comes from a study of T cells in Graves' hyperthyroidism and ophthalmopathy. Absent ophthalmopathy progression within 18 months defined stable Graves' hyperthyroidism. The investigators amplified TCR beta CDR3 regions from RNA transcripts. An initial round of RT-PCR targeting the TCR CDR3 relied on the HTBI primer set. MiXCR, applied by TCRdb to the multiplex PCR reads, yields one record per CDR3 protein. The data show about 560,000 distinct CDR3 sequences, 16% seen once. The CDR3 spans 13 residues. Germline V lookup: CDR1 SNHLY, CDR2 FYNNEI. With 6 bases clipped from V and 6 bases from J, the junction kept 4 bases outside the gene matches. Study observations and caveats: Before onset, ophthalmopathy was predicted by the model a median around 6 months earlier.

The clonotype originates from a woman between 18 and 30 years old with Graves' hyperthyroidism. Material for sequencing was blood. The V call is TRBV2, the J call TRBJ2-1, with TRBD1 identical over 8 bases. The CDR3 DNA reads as TGTGCCAGCAGGATGGACAGGGTCAATGAGCAGTTCTTC. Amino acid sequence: CASRMDRVNEQFF.